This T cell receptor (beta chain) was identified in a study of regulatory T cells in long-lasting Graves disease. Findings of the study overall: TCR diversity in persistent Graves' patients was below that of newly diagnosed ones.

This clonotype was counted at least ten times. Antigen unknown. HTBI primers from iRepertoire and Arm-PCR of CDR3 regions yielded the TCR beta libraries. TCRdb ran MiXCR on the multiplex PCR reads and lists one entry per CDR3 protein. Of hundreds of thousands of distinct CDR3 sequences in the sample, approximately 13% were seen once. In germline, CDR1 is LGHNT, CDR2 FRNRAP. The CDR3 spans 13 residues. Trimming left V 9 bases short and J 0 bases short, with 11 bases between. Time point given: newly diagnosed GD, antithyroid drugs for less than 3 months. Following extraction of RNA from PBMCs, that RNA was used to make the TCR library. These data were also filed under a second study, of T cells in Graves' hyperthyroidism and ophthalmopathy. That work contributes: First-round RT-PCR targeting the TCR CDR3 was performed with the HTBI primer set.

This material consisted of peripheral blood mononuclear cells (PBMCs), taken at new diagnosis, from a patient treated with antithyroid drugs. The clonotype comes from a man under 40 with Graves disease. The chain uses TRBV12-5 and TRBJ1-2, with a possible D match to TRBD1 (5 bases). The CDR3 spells CASLPGANYGYTF. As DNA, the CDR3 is TGTGCTAGCCTGCCGGGGGCTAACTATGGCTACACCTTC.